The 28 T cell receptor beta chains listed next were all sequenced from one sample in a study of cytomegalovirus exposure and HLA in healthy donors. The PCR employed 60 Vbeta primers together with 13 Jbeta primers. Libraries were prepared by immunoSEQ multiplex PCR; TCRdb keeps only in-frame clonotypes and omits some of them. The repertoire consists of fewer than 70,000 clones, with roughly 80% occurring once and the leading ten covering around 4.2%. Sequencing used PBMCs. The receptors here all came from a woman between 40 and 50 years old in good health and CMV-seronegative.

This rearrangement joins TRBV30 to TRBJ1-3; unclear D gene. Trimming took off 0 bases at V and 0 bases at J, with 6 bases between the two ends. Germline CDR1 GTSNPN, CDR2 SVGIG (reference sequence). This CDR3 contains 14 residues. Here the CDR3 DNA reads TGTGCCTGGAGTGTACTGAGCTCTGGAAACACCATATATTTT. This gives the protein CAWSVLSSGNTIYF.

The chain couples TRBV10-3 to TRBJ2-2, with 9 nucleotides matching TRBD2. Trimming took 6 bases from V and 4 from J; bases not matched to a gene: 6. This CDR3 spans 15 amino acids. Germline V gene sequence: CDR1 ENHRY, CDR2 SYGVKD. CDR3 DNA: TGTGCCATCAGCCCCGGGACTAGCTCCACCGGGGAGCTGTTTTTT. This translates into CAISPGTSSTGELFF.

V is TRBV7-6 and J is TRBJ2-3, with 8 bases matching TRBD2. The CDR3 sequence is 16 residues long. Germline V gene sequence: CDR1 SGHVS, CDR2 FNYEAQ. Trimming cost V 2 bases and J 4 bases; bases outside gene matches: 8. The CDR3 spells CASSLFSGRAPDTQYF. The CDR3, as DNA: TGTGCCAGCAGCTTATTTTCCGGGAGGGCCCCAGATACGCAGTATTTT.

This clone appeared a few times. The chain is built from TRBV11-1 and TRBJ2-1, with 8 bases lining up with TRBD1. Germline CDR1 SGHAT, CDR2 FQDESV (reference sequence). The CDR3 spans 16 residues. J lost 2 bases, V lost 5 bases, and 8 bases had no gene match. The CDR3 DNA reads as TGTGCCAGCAGCCGGACAGGGAGGTTTACCTACAATGAGCAGTTCTTC. This sequence encodes CASSRTGRFTYNEQFF.

This chain joins TRBV5-1 and TRBJ2-3; 7 positions match TRBD1. Germline assignment: CDR1 SGHRS and CDR2 YFSETQ. Losses at the gene ends were 0 bases for V and 2 bases for J; bases not matched to a gene: 3. This CDR3 is 15 amino acids long. In nucleotides, the CDR3 is TGCGCCAGCAGCTTGGAGGGGGCACTCACAGATACGCAGTATTTT. This gives the protein CASSLEGALTDTQYF. Together with reference TRBV5-1 and TRBJ2-3, the CDR3 gives the full variable domain: KAGVTQTPRYLIKTRGQQVTLSCSPISGHRSVSWYQQTPGQGLQFLFEYFSETQRNKGNFPGRFSGRQFSNSRSEMNVSTLELGDSALYLCASSLEGALTDTQYFGPGTRLTVL.

The rearrangement joins TRBV7-6 to TRBJ2-1; D is unresolved. Trimming left V 2 bases short and J 5 bases short, with 22 bases between. The length of the CDR3 is 18 residues. Germline assignment: CDR1 SGHVS and CDR2 FNYEAQ. The CDR3 protein is CASSLKPPSRQANNEQFF. CDR3 nucleotide sequence: TGTGCCAGCAGCTTAAAGCCCCCCTCCCGGCAGGCGAACAATGAGCAGTTCTTC.

This chain joins TRBV28 and TRBJ1-4; TRBD1 aligns across 8 bases. J lost 5 bases, V lost 7 bases, and 12 bases had no gene match. From germline, CDR1 is MDHEN and CDR2 SYDVKM. The CDR3 runs to 16 residues. CDR3: CASTGQWRTGNEKLFF. The CDR3 coding sequence is TGTGCCAGCACCGGGCAGTGGCGGACAGGGAATGAAAAACTGTTTTTT.

The rearrangement uses TRBV4-1 and TRBJ2-1; D remains unclear. The V end was cut by 1 base, the J end by 10 bases, with 5 bases between. This CDR3 has 11 residues. Germline CDR1 and CDR2: MGHRA and YSYEKL. The CDR3 sequence is CASSQVREQFF. The DNA of the CDR3 is TGCGCCAGCAGCCAAGTGCGGGAGCAGTTCTTC.

The J gene is TRBJ2-2, the V gene TRBV4-3, with a tentative D call TRBD2 (6 bases). The V gene's germline CDR1 is LGHNA and CDR2 YSLEER. This CDR3 spans 16 amino acids. Trimming pared 0 bases from V and 5 bases from J, leaving 13 bases between. CDR3 sequence reads: CASSQDPGEVTGELFF. The CDR3 DNA follows: TGCGCCAGCAGCCAAGATCCGGGGGAGGTGACCGGGGAGCTGTTTTTT.

V usage is TRBV6-5 and J usage is TRBJ2-7; 12 positions match TRBD2. J lost 3 bases, V lost 8 bases, and 2 bases had no gene match. Germline CDR1 is MNHEY and CDR2 is SVGAGI. There are 13 residues in the CDR3. The CDR3 DNA is TGTGCCAGCCGGACTAGCGGGAACTACGAGCAGTACTTC. Its translation is CASRTSGNYEQYF.

The gene calls are TRBV28 and TRBJ1-1, with D possibly being TRBD1 (5 bases). From germline, CDR1 is MDHEN and CDR2 SYDVKM. The CDR3 loop spans 12 amino acids. V dropped 4 bases and J dropped 10 bases, with 13 bases sitting between them. The CDR3 reads CASSWGQEGAFF. CDR3 coding DNA: TGTGCCAGCAGTTGGGGCCAGGAAGGAGCTTTCTTT. Together with reference TRBV28 and TRBJ1-1, the CDR3 gives the full variable domain: DVKVTQSSRYLVKRTGEKVFLECVQDMDHENMFWYRQDPGLGLRLIYFSYDVKMKEKGDIPEGYSVSREKKERFSLILESASTNQTSMYLCASSWGQEGAFFGQGTRLTVV.

V and J are TRBV5-4 and TRBJ2-7, with TRBD2 matching 9 bases. With 3 bases clipped from V and 2 bases from J, the junction kept 9 bases outside the gene matches. The CDR3 is 16 residues long. The V gene's germline CDR1 is SGHNT and CDR2 YYREEE (reference sequence). CDR3 loop: CASSSLAGVDAYEQYF. CDR3 nucleotides: TGTGCCAGCAGCTCTTTAGCGGGAGTGGACGCCTACGAGCAGTACTTC.

In this sample, this clone turned up a few times. The chain couples TRBV7-9 to TRBJ2-3; 9 nucleotides line up with TRBD1. Germline V lookup: CDR1 SEHNR, CDR2 FQNEAQ (reference sequence). This CDR3 is 17 amino acids long. The J segment lost 4 bases and the V segment lost 1 base, leaving 9 bases of the junction unmatched. CDR3 DNA: TGTGCCAGCAGCTTAGGTCTTGGGACAGGGCTCGCAGATACGCAGTATTTT. Amino acids: CASSLGLGTGLADTQYF.

The chain recombines TRBV27 with TRBJ2-1; 15 bases map to TRBD2. J was trimmed by 2 bases and V by 5 bases; bases with no gene match: 10. The germline V gene encodes CDR1 MNHEY and CDR2 SMNVEV (reference sequence). The CDR3 is 19 amino acids. The CDR3 loop is CASSPGLAGGLKAYNEQFF. DNA for the CDR3: TGTGCCAGCAGTCCCGGACTAGCGGGAGGGTTAAAGGCCTACAATGAGCAGTTCTTC.

This clone was observed a single time. The rearrangement joins TRBV6-5 to TRBJ1-5, with D possibly being TRBD1 (5 bases). This CDR3 region has 15 residues. Germline CDR1 reads MNHEY; CDR2 reads SVGAGI. V lost 5 bases and J 2 bases, leaving 13 bases between the germline ends. Written as DNA, the CDR3 is TGTGCCAGCAGTCTCGGGGGGATGGGCAATCAGCCCCAGCATTTT. Amino acid sequence: CASSLGGMGNQPQHF.

The chain employs TRBV27 and TRBJ2-4; D is perhaps TRBD2 (5 bases). CDR3 length: 14 residues. Trimming left V 11 bases short and J 1 base short, with 15 bases between. Germline values: CDR1 MNHEY, CDR2 SMNVEV (reference sequence). CDR3 residues: CAPRGSLAKNIQYF. CDR3 DNA: TGTGCCCCTCGAGGGTCGCTGGCCAAAAACATTCAGTACTTC.

The chain links TRBV11-2 to TRBJ1-5; D is perhaps TRBD1 (5 bases). CDR1 is SGHAT and CDR2 is FQNNGV in the germline V gene. V lost 2 bases to trimming and J lost 3 bases, with 11 bases between them. The CDR3 consists of 15 residues. DNA of the CDR3: TGTGCCAGCAGCTTATATCAGGGTTACAATCAGCCCCAGCATTTT. It is translated as CASSLYQGYNQPQHF. Looking up the rest from reference TRBV11-2 and TRBJ1-5 gives the full variable domain: EAGVAQSPRYKIIEKRQSVAFWCNPISGHATLYWYQQILGQGPKLLIQFQNNGVVDDSQLPKDRFSAERLKGVDSTLKIQPAKLEDSAVYLCASSLYQGYNQPQHFGDGTRLSIL.

The chain links TRBV18 to TRBJ2-1; 8 bases align to TRBD1. V shed 5 bases and J 0 bases; nucleotides not matched to a gene: 3. This CDR3 comprises 15 residues. Germline V gene lookup returns CDR1 KGHSH and CDR2 LQKENI. CDR3 protein: CASSSGQGSYNEQFF. The CDR3 DNA reads TGTGCCAGCTCATCAGGACAGGGCTCCTACAATGAGCAGTTCTTC.

J is TRBJ1-1 and V is TRBV6-1; D is unresolved. This CDR3 spans 13 amino acids. The V gene's germline CDR1 is MNHNS and CDR2 SASEGT. V lost 6 bases, J lost 0 bases, and 8 bases lay in between. DNA of the CDR3: TGTGCCAGCAGGAGAGATATGAACACTGAAGCTTTCTTT. Protein product: CASRRDMNTEAFF.

V and J are TRBV10-3 and TRBJ1-1; D is unclear. The germline V gene encodes CDR1 ENHRY and CDR2 SYGVKD. The CDR3 length is 14 residues. Trimming removed 3 bases at V and 1 base at J, with 9 bases between. The CDR3 coding sequence is TGTGCCATCAGTGAAGACACCGCGAACACTGAAGCTTTCTTT. Translated: CAISEDTANTEAFF.

This chain joins TRBV27 and TRBJ2-7; unclear D gene. Trimming left V 0 bases short and J 0 bases short, with 9 bases between. Germline CDR1 reads MNHEY; CDR2 reads SMNVEV (reference sequence). The CDR3 loop spans 15 amino acids. The CDR3 coding sequence is TGTGCCAGCAGTTTATCTCCGCAGGTCTCCTACGAGCAGTACTTC. Residues: CASSLSPQVSYEQYF.

This sequence joins TRBV7-9 and TRBJ1-1, with 12 bases matching TRBD1. This CDR3 has 17 residues. With 5 bases clipped from V and 4 bases from J, the junction kept 11 bases outside the gene matches. CDR1 is SEHNR and CDR2 is FQNEAQ in the germline V gene (reference sequence). The CDR3 sequence: CASSPGGTGGAVTEAFF. The CDR3 region has the DNA TGTGCCAGCAGCCCAGGGGGGACAGGGGGCGCAGTCACTGAAGCTTTCTTT.

Points on this clone: Because the CDR3 is missing its conserved closing phenylalanine or tryptophan, this is likely a read error. The limits of the CDR3 on the DNA are not certain, so only TCRdb's listed CDR3 is given. V gene TRBV23-1 combines with J gene TRBJ1-4. TRBV23-1 has ORF status, its function being uncertain. Both ends counted, the CDR3 spans 10 residues. CDR3 sequence reads: CARGGSRYCI.

J is TRBJ2-1 and V is TRBV19; D is unresolved. The ends were cut back, 3 bases at V and 0 bases at J, with 12 bases in the middle. Germline V gene lookup returns CDR1 LNHDA and CDR2 SQIVND (reference sequence). This CDR3 is built from 16 residues. CDR3 coding DNA: TGTGCCAGTAGTATCATGGCTGGCAGCTCCTACAATGAGCAGTTCTTC. Its protein is CASSIMAGSSYNEQFF.

The V and J genes are TRBV27 and TRBJ2-3; 9 positions agree with TRBD2. V shed 3 bases and J 3 bases; nucleotides not matched to a gene: 10. Germline V lookup: CDR1 MNHEY, CDR2 SMNVEV (reference sequence). The length of the CDR3 is 17 residues. The CDR3 region has the DNA TGTGCCAGCAGTTTCAGCGGGAGGACCGCAGGGACAGATACGCAGTATTTT. This codes for CASSFSGRTAGTDTQYF.

The chain recombines TRBV6-1 with TRBJ2-7; a possible D gene is TRBD1 (5 bases). The germline V gene encodes CDR1 MNHNS and CDR2 SASEGT. The V end was cut by 7 bases, the J end by 3 bases, with 13 bases between. The CDR3 totals 13 residues. The CDR3 DNA sequence: TGTGCCAGCAATGGACAACAGATCTACGAGCAGTACTTC. It encodes CASNGQQIYEQYF.

The rearrangement uses TRBV27 and TRBJ2-1; the match to TRBD2 covers 8 bases. Per germline, CDR1 MNHEY and CDR2 SMNVEV (reference sequence). The CDR3 consists of 14 residues. V lost 5 bases to trimming and J lost 6 bases; unmatched junction nucleotides: 6. The CDR3 sequence: CASSQRERPNEQFF. The CDR3 DNA sequence: TGTGCCAGCAGTCAGCGGGAGCGCCCCAATGAGCAGTTCTTC.

The V gene is TRBV7-2, the J gene TRBJ2-1; 7 positions agree with TRBD2. J was trimmed by 4 bases and V by 5 bases; bases with no gene match: 8. This CDR3 has 15 amino acids. The germline V gene encodes CDR1 SGHTA and CDR2 FQGNSA. The CDR3 coding sequence is TGTGCCAGCAGCCTCGGACTAGGTATTTACAATGAGCAGTTCTTC. Translating gives CASSLGLGIYNEQFF.